This passage covers 8 T cell receptor beta chains from one sample sequenced in a study of blood T cell repertoires in COVID-19. Sequencing was performed with immunoSEQ multiplex PCR; in TCRdb, only in-frame clones are kept and a portion is missing. The data show about 240,000 clones, roughly 80% seen once. Sequences were obtained from peripheral blood. The receptors were gathered from a woman of 80 years or more with acute or convalescent COVID-19.

This clone came up a few times. The chain joins TRBV10-3 to TRBJ2-3; D possibly corresponds to TRBD1 (5 bases). Germline V gene data show CDR1 as ENHRY and CDR2 as SYGVKD. V lost 3 bases and J 4 bases, leaving 11 bases between the germline ends. CDR3 size: 14 residues. The CDR3 is CAISDWGQPDTQYF. For the CDR3, the DNA is TGTGCCATCAGTGACTGGGGCCAGCCAGATACGCAGTATTTT.

This clone was counted between two and nine times. The chain recombines TRBV27 with TRBJ2-3, with 12 bases aligning to TRBD2. Trimming removed 2 bases from V and 4 bases from J; junction bases left unmatched: 7. The CDR3 spans 17 residues. The germline CDR1 and CDR2 sequences are MNHEY and SMNVEV (reference sequence). The CDR3 nucleotides are TGTGCCAGCAGTTTAGGATGGCCTAGCGGGGGGGCAGATACGCAGTATTTT. It is translated as CASSLGWPSGGADTQYF.

The rearrangement uses TRBV19 and TRBJ2-3, with D unresolved. This CDR3 is 14 amino acids long. Germline V CDR1 and CDR2: LNHDA, SQIVND (reference sequence). V was pared by 1 base and J by 7 bases, with 12 bases between. This CDR3 is CASSIGEYPNTQYF. Written as DNA, the CDR3 is TGTGCCAGTAGTATAGGAGAATATCCAAATACGCAGTATTTT.

About this clone itself: The same CDR3 can be traced to other DNA sequences in this sample. The chain has TRBV11-3 and TRBJ1-1, with 7 bases that match TRBD1. Germline V gene data show CDR1 as SGHNT and CDR2 as YENEEA. The junction had 1 base not matched to a gene; V was cut back by 5 bases and J by 1 base. The CDR3 loop spans 13 amino acids. CDR3 DNA: TGTGCCAGCAGCCGACAGGGGAACACTGAAGCTTTCTTT. Translation: CASSRQGNTEAFF. Complete variable domain (other parts from reference TRBV11-3 and TRBJ1-1): EAGVVQSPRYKIIEKKQPVAFWCNPISGHNTLYWYLQNLGQGPELLIRYENEEAVDDSQLPKDRFSAERLKGVDSTLKIQPAELGDSAVYLCASSRQGNTEAFFGQGTRLTVV.

The genes are TRBV19 and TRBJ1-6, with 7 bases matching TRBD1. Germline CDR1 and CDR2: LNHDA and SQIVND (reference sequence). With 6 bases clipped from V and 7 bases from J, the junction kept 9 bases outside the gene matches. This CDR3 contains 15 residues. CDR3 nucleotide sequence: TGTGCCAGTAGCCCCCGAGGGGGCAGGAATTCACCCCTCCACTTT. Its protein product is CASSPRGGRNSPLHF.

This clone showed up just once. This sequence joins TRBV30 and TRBJ1-1, with D maybe TRBD1 (6 bases). The CDR3 consists of 13 residues. CDR1 is GTSNPN and CDR2 is SVGIG in the germline V gene (reference sequence). V shed 0 bases and J shed 4 bases, with 9 bases lying between them. The CDR3 reads CAWSVRQATEAFF. Here the CDR3 DNA reads TGTGCCTGGAGTGTACGACAGGCCACTGAAGCTTTCTTT.

This clone was counted only a few times. The V call is TRBV5-1, the J call TRBJ2-5; TRBD2 agrees at 7 bases. The CDR3 consists of 15 residues. J lost 5 bases, V lost 0 bases, and 7 bases had no gene match. From germline, CDR1 is SGHRS and CDR2 YFSETQ. CDR3 DNA sequence: TGCGCCAGCAGCTTGGCCGGGGAGGGGTTGGAGACCCAGTACTTC. Protein product: CASSLAGEGLETQYF.

This chain uses TRBV7-6 with TRBJ1-6; TRBD1 aligns across 7 bases. The CDR3 runs 15 residues. The J segment lost 10 bases and the V segment lost 2 bases, leaving 8 bases of the junction unmatched. The germline gives CDR1 SGHVS, CDR2 FNYEAQ. CDR3: CASSLRGGAESPLHF. The CDR3 DNA reads TGTGCCAGCAGCTTACGAGGGGGCGCGGAATCACCCCTCCACTTT.